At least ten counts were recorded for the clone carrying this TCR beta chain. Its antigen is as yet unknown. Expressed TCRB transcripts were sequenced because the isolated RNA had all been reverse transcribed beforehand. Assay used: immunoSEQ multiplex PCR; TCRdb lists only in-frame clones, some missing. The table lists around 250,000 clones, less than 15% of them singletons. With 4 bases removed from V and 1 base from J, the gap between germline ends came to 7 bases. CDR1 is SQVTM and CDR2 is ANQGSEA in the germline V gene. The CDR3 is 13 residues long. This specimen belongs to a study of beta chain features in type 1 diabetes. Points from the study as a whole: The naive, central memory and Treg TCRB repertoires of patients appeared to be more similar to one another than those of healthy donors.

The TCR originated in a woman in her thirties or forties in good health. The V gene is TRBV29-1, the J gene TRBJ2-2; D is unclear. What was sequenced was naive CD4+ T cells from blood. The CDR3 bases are TGCAGCGTTGGGCACGTGAACACCGGGGAGCTGTTTTTT. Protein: CSVGHVNTGELFF.